One sample yielded the 7 T cell receptor beta chains listed below, sequenced in a study of OX40 agonist ivuxolimab in advanced cancers. Generated by immunoSEQ multiplex PCR, the TCRdb table keeps only in-frame clones and is missing some. This sample has approximately 68,000 clones, with around nine tenths found just once. The sample here was CD4+ or CD8+ T cells sorted from blood, taken in a trial of the OX40 agonist ivuxolimab. All receptors derive from an adult with an advanced solid tumor such as melanoma, head and neck, liver or kidney cancer.

The chain carries TRBV7-9 and TRBJ1-2; weak D call: TRBD1 (6 bases). The germline gives CDR1 SEHNR, CDR2 FQNEAQ (reference sequence). V dropped 2 bases and J dropped 1 base, with 20 bases sitting between them. The CDR3 loop spans 18 amino acids. The CDR3 sequence is CASSLFSLRVQGNYGYTF. CDR3 DNA sequence: TGTGCCAGCAGCTTATTTTCTTTGAGGGTACAGGGTAACTATGGCTACACCTTC.

V is TRBV30 and J is TRBJ2-1; 16 bases map to TRBD2. V lost 3 bases and J lost 8; bases outside the gene matches: 10. Germline V CDR1 and CDR2: GTSNPN, SVGIG (reference sequence). There are 17 residues in the CDR3. CDR3 sequence: CAWRGGTSGRAGHEQFF. CDR3 sequence (DNA): TGTGCCTGGAGGGGCGGGACTAGCGGGAGGGCCGGCCATGAGCAGTTCTTC.

The CDR3 DNA follows: TGTGCCAGCACCTTTCCCGGAACCTACGAGCAGTACTTC. This sequence encodes CASTFPGTYEQYF. V gene TRBV5-4 combines with J gene TRBJ2-7; D is undetermined. Trimming removed 6 bases from V and 2 bases from J, with 12 bases in between. This CDR3 contains 13 residues. CDR1 is SGHNT, CDR2 YYREEE, per germline (reference sequence).

CDR3 sequence (DNA): TGTGCCAGCAGTCGGGGAACCGGGGAGCTGTTTTTT. The encoded protein is CASSRGTGELFF. This sequence joins TRBV28 and TRBJ2-2; perhaps TRBD2 as D (5 bases). Trimming shortened V by 5 bases and J by 5 bases, and 6 bases separated the two germline ends. Germline loops: CDR1 MDHEN, CDR2 SYDVKM. The CDR3 spans 12 residues.

This clone showed up just a few times. V usage is TRBV21-1 and J usage is TRBJ2-2. TRBV21-1 is a recognized pseudogene. This CDR3 has 13 residues. DNA of the CDR3: TGTGCCAGCAGCCACGGATACACCGGGGAGCTGTTTTTT. It specifies CASSHGYTGELFF.

This sequence joins TRBV10-3 and TRBJ1-6; TRBD1 might be the D (5 bases). Trimming took 0 bases from V and 4 from J, leaving 10 bases between them. CDR3 length equals 16 residues. Germline V gives CDR1 ENHRY, CDR2 SYGVKD. CDR3 in DNA: TGTGCCATCAGTGAGTCGGGGCGTCGGTATAATTCACCCCTCCACTTT. The encoded protein is CAISESGRRYNSPLHF.

The chain has TRBV9 and TRBJ2-7; TRBD2 matches 8 bases. Germline values: CDR1 SGDLS, CDR2 YYNGEE. This CDR3 is built from 14 residues. Unmatched junction bases numbered 3, after V lost 0 bases and J lost 4 bases. As DNA, the CDR3 is TGTGCCAGCAGCGTAGGGACTAGCCGTTACGAGCAGTACTTC. Translated, it gives CASSVGTSRYEQYF.